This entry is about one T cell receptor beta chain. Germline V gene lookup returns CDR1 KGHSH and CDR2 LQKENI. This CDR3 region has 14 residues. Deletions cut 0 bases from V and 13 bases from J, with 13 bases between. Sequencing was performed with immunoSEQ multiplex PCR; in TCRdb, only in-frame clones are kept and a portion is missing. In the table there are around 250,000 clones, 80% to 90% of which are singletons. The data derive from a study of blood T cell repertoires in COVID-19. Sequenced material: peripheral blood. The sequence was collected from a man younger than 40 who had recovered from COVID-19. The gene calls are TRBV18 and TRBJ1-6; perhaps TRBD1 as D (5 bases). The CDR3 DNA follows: TGTGCCAGCTCACCACCGACCGGGGAGGGGCCCCTCCACTTT. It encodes CASSPPTGEGPLHF.